This passage covers 13 T cell receptor beta chains from one sample sequenced in a study of cytomegalovirus exposure and HLA in healthy donors (dated by TCRdb to about 2017). Library preparation used the immunoSEQ multiplex PCR assay. A mixture of 60 forward primers for TCR Vbeta segments and 13 reverse primers for TCR Jbeta segments was used in the multiplex PCR. TCRdb took this table from immuneACCESS and kept in-frame rearrangements with V and J called. Such tables lack part of the clones; where checked against another copy, unresolved V genes explain under half of the gap, and the rest is unexplained. The sample has around 140,000 clones on record, over 70% of them singletons. Less than 2% of the sample rests with the top ten. The source material was PBMCs. These receptors all come from a woman under 30 in good health and CMV-seronegative.

The chain has TRBV27 and TRBJ2-2, with 12 bases fitting TRBD1. Germline CDR1 is MNHEY and CDR2 is SMNVEV (reference sequence). V shed 1 base, J shed 5 bases, and the junction held 2 bases outside the gene matches. CDR3 size: 16 residues. CDR3 sequence (DNA): TGTGCCAGCAGTTTATGGGACAGGGGGCTTACCGGGGAGCTGTTTTTT. Protein: CASSLWDRGLTGELFF.

J is TRBJ2-1 and V is TRBV7-9; the D gene is possibly TRBD1 (6 bases). The CDR3 runs to 14 residues. V was clipped by 1 base and J by 9 bases, with 13 bases between them. CDR1 SEHNR and CDR2 FQNEAQ come from the germline V gene (reference sequence). CDR3 sequence (DNA): TGTGCCAGCAGCTTAGGACAGGAGAGCGGTGAGCAGTTCTTC. Encoded protein: CASSLGQESGEQFF.

This clone was seen only a few times. This sequence joins TRBV5-6 and TRBJ1-5; 8 bases match TRBD1. In germline, CDR1 is SGHDT, CDR2 YYEEEE. The CDR3 runs to 14 residues. Trimming at V came to 2 bases and at J to 4 bases, leaving 2 bases not matched to a gene. This CDR3 reads CASSFRTGNQPQHF. CDR3 nucleotides: TGTGCCAGCAGCTTCCGGACAGGGAATCAGCCCCAGCATTTT.

The chain recombines TRBV15 with TRBJ2-7, with 9 bases lining up with TRBD2. Germline V gives CDR1 LNHNV, CDR2 YYDKDF (reference sequence). The CDR3 consists of 15 residues. J was trimmed by 7 bases and V by 0 bases; bases with no gene match: 7. The chain's CDR3 is CATSRDRGTSWEQYF. The CDR3 DNA is TGTGCCACCAGCAGAGATCGCGGGACTAGCTGGGAGCAGTACTTC.

The chain links TRBV10-3 to TRBJ2-7; 9 nucleotides align to TRBD2. The CDR3 spans 15 residues. V trimming: 0 bases; J trimming: 5 bases; junction bases outside the gene matches: 5. CDR1 ENHRY and CDR2 SYGVKD come from the germline V gene. The CDR3 here is CAISESWASGNEQYF. The CDR3 DNA is TGTGCCATCAGTGAGTCGTGGGCTAGCGGGAACGAGCAGTACTTC.

This clone came up a few times. As DNA, the CDR3 is TGTGCCTGGGCACAGGGCTACTATGGCTACACCTTC. Translation gives CAWAQGYYGYTF. The chain is built from TRBV30 and TRBJ1-2; perhaps TRBD1 as D (6 bases). The germline gives CDR1 GTSNPN, CDR2 SVGIG (reference sequence). The CDR3 runs 12 residues. V was clipped by 5 bases and J by 3 bases, with 10 bases between them.

There are a few counts of this clone. The chain carries TRBV5-4 and TRBJ2-3; D is uncertain. The CDR3 is 14 amino acids. V was pared by 1 base and J by 3 bases, with 9 bases between. Germline V lookup: CDR1 SGHNT, CDR2 YYREEE (reference sequence). The CDR3, as DNA: TGTGCCAGCAGCTTGTCCGCGGAGACAGATACGCAGTATTTT. This encodes CASSLSAETDTQYF.

This clone was observed many times. The chain joins TRBV18 to TRBJ1-2, with a weak D call TRBD1 (6 bases). Between the trimmed V and J ends, which lost 1 base and 3 bases, there was a span of 12 bases. Germline CDR1 KGHSH, CDR2 LQKENI. This CDR3 region has 15 residues. The CDR3: CASSPLARGHYGYTF. The CDR3, as DNA: TGTGCCAGCTCACCACTTGCCAGGGGTCACTATGGCTACACCTTC.

The chain carries TRBV6-5 and TRBJ2-1; 11 bases fit TRBD2. The CDR3 consists of 13 residues. Germline trimming cut 6 bases from V and 7 bases from J; bases unmatched to any gene: 2. The V gene's germline CDR1 is MNHEY and CDR2 SVGAGI. The DNA of the CDR3 is TGTGCCAGCAGCCGACTAGCGGGAAATGAGCAGTTCTTC. Protein product: CASSRLAGNEQFF.

V usage is TRBV7-8 and J usage is TRBJ2-1, with 10 bases fitting TRBD2. This CDR3 spans 14 amino acids. Looked up from germline, CDR1 is SGHVS and CDR2 is FQNEAQ. With V trimmed by 10 bases and J by 2 bases, 5 bases remained unmatched. CDR3 loop: CATSLAGAYNEQFF. Written as DNA, the CDR3 is TGTGCCACCTCTCTAGCGGGAGCCTACAATGAGCAGTTCTTC.

This chain uses TRBV2 with TRBJ2-1; weak D call: TRBD2 (6 bases). The CDR3 totals 14 residues. The germline V gene has CDR1 SNHLY and CDR2 FYNNEI. Trimming cost V 8 bases and J 3 bases, with 14 bases left between them. The CDR3 region is CASSGDSYYNEQFF. The CDR3 DNA reads as TGTGCCAGCTCTGGGGACTCCTACTACAATGAGCAGTTCTTC.

This clone has just a few counts. The V gene is TRBV11-2, the J gene TRBJ2-7, with D possibly matching TRBD2 (5 bases). The germline V gene has CDR1 SGHAT and CDR2 FQNNGV. The CDR3 runs 13 residues. The V end was cut by 5 bases, the J end by 2 bases, with 10 bases between. The chain's CDR3 is CASSGTRAYEQYF. CDR3 coding DNA: TGTGCCAGCAGCGGAACTAGAGCCTACGAGCAGTACTTC.

This chain uses TRBV7-9 with TRBJ2-5, with a weak D call TRBD1 (5 bases). Matching the DNA end better, TRBJ2-7 makes the J call doubtful. The CDR3 loop spans 12 amino acids. CDR1 and CDR2 from the germline V gene are SEHNR and FQNEAQ (reference sequence). DNA for the CDR3: TGTGCCAGCAGCTTAGAGGGGCACGAGCAGTACTTC. The encoded protein is CASSLEGHEQYF.